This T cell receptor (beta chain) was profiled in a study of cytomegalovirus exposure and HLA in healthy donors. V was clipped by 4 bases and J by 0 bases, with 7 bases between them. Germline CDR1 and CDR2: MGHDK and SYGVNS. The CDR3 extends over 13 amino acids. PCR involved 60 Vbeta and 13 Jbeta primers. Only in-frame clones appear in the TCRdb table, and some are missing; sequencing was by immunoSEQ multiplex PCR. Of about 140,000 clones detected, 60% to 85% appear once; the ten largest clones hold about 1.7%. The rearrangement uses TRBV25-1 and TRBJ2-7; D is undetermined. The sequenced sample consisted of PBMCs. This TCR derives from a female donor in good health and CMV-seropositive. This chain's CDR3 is CASSAGLSYEQYF. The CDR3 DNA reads TGTGCCAGCAGTGCAGGCCTCTCCTACGAGCAGTACTTC.